The 3 T cell receptor beta chains presented below share a single source sample, sequenced in a study of blood T cell repertoires in COVID-19. Here immunoSEQ multiplex PCR was the method, and the copy in TCRdb shows in-frame clones only, minus some. The sample consists of a few hundred thousand clones, about 87% of them appearing once. Sample: peripheral blood. Receptors originate from a woman between 45 and 65 years old with COVID-19, enrolled during active disease.

V and J are TRBV2 and TRBJ2-3; 8 bases are a match to TRBD2. This CDR3 contains 18 residues. V shed 0 bases, J shed 2 bases, and the junction held 10 bases outside the gene matches. Germline assignment: CDR1 SNHLY and CDR2 FYNNEI. The CDR3 DNA reads as TGTGCCAGCAGTGAAGCTCAGCTCGTAGCGGGGACCACAGATACGCAGTATTTT. Residues: CASSEAQLVAGTTDTQYF.

This sequence joins TRBV30 and TRBJ2-2; 8 nucleotides line up with TRBD2. The length of the CDR3 is 17 residues. CDR1 and CDR2 from the germline V gene are GTSNPN and SVGIG (reference sequence). Trimming at V came to 3 bases and at J to 5 bases, leaving 14 bases not matched to a gene. CDR3 residues: CAWSLAPGRDPTGELFF. CDR3 sequence (DNA): TGTGCCTGGAGCCTCGCCCCCGGGAGGGACCCTACCGGGGAGCTGTTTTTT.

This clone occurred once. In nucleotides, the CDR3 is TGTGCCAGCAGCTTAGAGGACAGGCTTAGGTCTGAAGCTTTCTTT. Amino acids: CASSLEDRLRSEAFF. The rearrangement joins TRBV7-9 to TRBJ1-1; TRBD1 matches at 7 bases. With 1 base clipped from V and 6 bases from J, the junction kept 8 bases outside the gene matches. The V gene's germline CDR1 is SEHNR and CDR2 FQNEAQ (reference sequence). The length of the CDR3 is 15 residues.